This entry lists 27 T cell receptor beta chains sequenced from one sample in a study of technical replicates of blood from several donors. Data came from immunoSEQ multiplex PCR; TCRdb stores just in-frame clones and leaves some out. The sample lists 65,000 to 90,000 clones, less than 99% occurring once. The sample consisted of T cells isolated from PBMCs. These receptors originate from a human donor in good health.

The V call is TRBV27, the J call TRBJ2-1, with 8 bases fitting TRBD2. CDR1 is MNHEY and CDR2 is SMNVEV in the germline V gene (reference sequence). J lost 14 bases, V lost 3 bases, and 21 bases had no gene match. The CDR3 spans 17 residues. CDR3 sequence: CASSFVLERETDNVEFF. In nucleotides, the CDR3 is TGTGCCAGCAGTTTCGTCCTCGAGCGGGAGACGGACAATGTGGAGTTCTTC.

The chain links TRBV9 to TRBJ2-7; tentatively, D is TRBD2 (5 bases). Germline assignment: CDR1 SGDLS and CDR2 YYNGEE. The CDR3 contains 15 residues. The ends were cut back, 0 bases at V and 4 bases at J, with 14 bases in the middle. CDR3 sequence: CASSVEPGIIYEQYF. For the CDR3, the DNA is TGTGCCAGCAGCGTAGAACCGGGAATAATTTACGAGCAGTACTTC.

The V and J genes are TRBV6-6 and TRBJ1-1; 8 nucleotides align to TRBD1. The CDR3 runs to 13 residues. After removal of 6 bases from V and 5 bases from J, the junction contained 5 bases not matched to a gene. CDR1 MNHNY and CDR2 SVGAGI come from the germline V gene (reference sequence). In DNA form, the CDR3 reads TGTGCCAGCAGCCCGGACAGGGATACTGAAGCTTTCTTT. Translated: CASSPDRDTEAFF.

The V gene is TRBV5-1, the J gene TRBJ2-7, with 8 bases fitting TRBD1. V lost 7 bases, J lost 0 bases, and 9 bases stayed unmatched. This CDR3 has 15 residues. Germline CDR1 reads SGHRS; CDR2 reads YFSETQ. CDR3 DNA: TGCGCCAGCTCTGGGACAGGAGTAAGCTCCTACGAGCAGTACTTC. It yields the protein CASSGTGVSSYEQYF.

The chain links TRBV6-5 to TRBJ2-1; a weak D match, TRBD2 (5 bases). The CDR3 totals 11 residues. The germline V gene encodes CDR1 MNHEY and CDR2 SVGAGI. V gave up 11 bases and J gave up 7 bases, with 12 bases separating them. CDR3 residues: CAALGSNEQFF. The CDR3 nucleotides are TGTGCCGCTTTAGGGAGTAATGAGCAGTTCTTC.

This sequence joins TRBV7-6 and TRBJ1-1; no clear D gene. Germline CDR1 reads SGHVS; CDR2 reads FNYEAQ. The CDR3 extends over 13 amino acids. Trimming took 5 bases from V and 0 from J, leaving 7 bases between them. CDR3 in DNA: TGTGCCAGCAGCCTACAGTTGAACACTGAAGCTTTCTTT. Protein sequence: CASSLQLNTEAFF.

CDR3 in DNA: TGTGCCAGCAGTTTCGGGGGGTTTGGTGATCAGCCCCAGCATTTT. This sequence encodes CASSFGGFGDQPQHF. The rearrangement links TRBV27 to TRBJ1-5; TRBD1 might be the D (5 bases). The CDR3 consists of 15 residues. Germline assignment: CDR1 MNHEY and CDR2 SMNVEV (reference sequence). The ends were cut back, 3 bases at V and 5 bases at J, with 14 bases in the middle.

V is TRBV7-9 and J is TRBJ1-2; D might be TRBD1 (6 bases). The CDR3 extends over 15 amino acids. The germline gives CDR1 SEHNR, CDR2 FQNEAQ (reference sequence). V lost 2 bases and J lost 6, with 16 bases in between. The CDR3 nucleotides read TGTGCCAGCAGCTTACCTGATCGCAGGGACAATGGCTACACCTTC. Amino acid sequence: CASSLPDRRDNGYTF.

This clone came up once. This chain uses TRBV5-1 with TRBJ2-3; the match to TRBD2 covers 7 bases. This CDR3 region has 15 residues. Germline values: CDR1 SGHRS, CDR2 YFSETQ. J was trimmed by 4 bases and V by 0 bases; bases with no gene match: 5. The CDR3 sequence is CASSLGGSNSDTQYF. The CDR3 DNA reads as TGCGCCAGCAGCTTGGGCGGGAGTAACTCAGATACGCAGTATTTT.

The chain employs TRBV9 and TRBJ2-5; TRBD1 might be the D (5 bases). Germline V gene data show CDR1 as SGDLS and CDR2 as YYNGEE. Deletions cut 3 bases from V and 0 bases from J, with 9 bases between. This CDR3 comprises 14 residues. Here the CDR3 reads CASSATVDQETQYF. The CDR3 bases are TGTGCCAGCAGCGCGACAGTCGACCAAGAGACCCAGTACTTC.

This clone has only one observation. The chain carries TRBV29-1 and TRBJ1-1, with a tentative D call TRBD1 (6 bases). This CDR3 comprises 11 residues. Germline-derived CDR1 and CDR2 are SQVTM and ANQGSEA. V was shortened by 8 bases and J by 4 bases, with 11 bases between the two germline ends. CDR3 DNA: TGCAGCAGCTTAGGGGGCACTGAAGCTTTCTTT. Amino acid sequence: CSSLGGTEAFF.

This clone was seen once. The chain is built from TRBV6-5 and TRBJ1-2; tentatively, D is TRBD1 (5 bases). Trimming removed 6 bases from V and 4 bases from J, with 15 bases in between. Germline assignment: CDR1 MNHEY and CDR2 SVGAGI. This CDR3 is built from 14 residues. Written as DNA, the CDR3 is TGTGCCAGCAGGGACTCGGGACTCCTCTATGGCTACACCTTC. Residues: CASRDSGLLYGYTF.

This sequence joins TRBV12-5 and TRBJ2-1; the match to TRBD2 covers 11 bases. The CDR3 runs 14 residues. The ends lost 6 bases at V and 8 bases at J; junction bases unmatched: 6. The V gene's germline CDR1 is LGHNT and CDR2 FRNRAP. This chain's CDR3 is CASGLAGGPDEQFF. DNA for the CDR3: TGTGCTAGTGGCTTAGCGGGAGGGCCCGATGAGCAGTTCTTC.

This sequence joins TRBV28 and TRBJ2-7; TRBD2 matches 7 bases. The ends lost 5 bases at V and 2 bases at J; junction bases unmatched: 3. This CDR3 has 13 amino acids. Germline V gene lookup returns CDR1 MDHEN and CDR2 SYDVKM. For the CDR3, the DNA is TGTGCCAGCAGTGGGGAGGGAACCTACGAGCAGTACTTC. Translation gives CASSGEGTYEQYF.

This clone was seen only once. V and J are TRBV30 and TRBJ2-4, with 9 nucleotides matching TRBD1. The CDR3 sequence is 15 residues long. Germline CDR1 is GTSNPN and CDR2 is SVGIG (reference sequence). V lost 5 bases and J lost 1; bases outside the gene matches: 6. The CDR3 coding sequence is TGTGCCTGGGGGACAGGGCGAAGGGCCAAAAACATTCAGTACTTC. Translated: CAWGTGRRAKNIQYF.

Written as DNA, the CDR3 is TGTGCCAGCAGTTTTCGGGACAGATTGAACACTGAAGCTTTCTTT. It specifies CASSFRDRLNTEAFF. The chain recombines TRBV28 with TRBJ1-1; TRBD1 matches at 7 bases. Per germline, CDR1 MDHEN and CDR2 SYDVKM. The CDR3 length is 15 residues. Trimming removed 3 bases from V and 0 bases from J; junction bases left unmatched: 4.

The chain has TRBV6-5 and TRBJ1-1; perhaps TRBD1 as D (5 bases). CDR1 is MNHEY and CDR2 is SVGAGI in the germline V gene. The CDR3 has 15 residues. V lost 0 bases and J lost 0, with 8 bases in between. The CDR3 region is CASSYSGEVNTEAFF. Here the CDR3 DNA reads TGTGCCAGCAGTTACTCAGGGGAGGTGAACACTGAAGCTTTCTTT.

V and J are TRBV6-5 and TRBJ1-2; 11 bases match TRBD1. Germline assignment: CDR1 MNHEY and CDR2 SVGAGI. With 5 bases clipped from V and 3 bases from J, the junction kept 5 bases outside the gene matches. This CDR3 has 15 amino acids. The CDR3 DNA reads as TGTGCCAGCAGTCGAGGGGACAGGGGGGACTATGGCTACACCTTC. It codes for CASSRGDRGDYGYTF.

The chain has TRBV7-9 and TRBJ2-5; D unresolved. This CDR3 is built from 15 residues. Trimming cost V 4 bases and J 1 base, with 13 bases left between them. Germline CDR1 and CDR2: SEHNR and FQNEAQ (reference sequence). The CDR3 DNA sequence: TGTGCCAGCAGCTCCCCTCTCGCAGTCCAAGAGACCCAGTACTTC. It specifies CASSSPLAVQETQYF.

This sequence joins TRBV11-1 and TRBJ1-1; D is undetermined. The CDR3 contains 13 residues. Per germline, CDR1 SGHAT and CDR2 FQDESV (reference sequence). V shed 1 base and J shed 8 bases, with 11 bases lying between them. This CDR3 reads CASSLDRTGEAFF. The CDR3 DNA follows: TGTGCCAGCAGCTTAGATCGGACGGGAGAAGCTTTCTTT.

The rearrangement uses TRBV15 and TRBJ2-5; TRBD2 agrees at 11 bases. With 3 bases clipped from V and 5 bases from J, the junction kept 2 bases outside the gene matches. This CDR3 has 14 residues. Germline V gene data show CDR1 as LNHNV and CDR2 as YYDKDF (reference sequence). The CDR3: CATSSIAGGETQYF. The CDR3 coding sequence is TGTGCCACCAGCAGTATAGCGGGAGGGGAGACCCAGTACTTC. Drawing the rest from reference TRBV15 and TRBJ2-5, the complete variable domain is DAMVIQNPRYQVTQFGKPVTLSCSQTLNHNVMYWYQQKSSQAPKLLFHYYDKDFNNEADTPDNFQSRRPNTSFCFLDIRSPGLGDTAMYLCATSSIAGGETQYFGPGTRLLVL.

In this sample, this clone turned up once. The rearrangement links TRBV5-4 to TRBJ1-1, with D possibly being TRBD1 (5 bases). Germline values: CDR1 SGHNT, CDR2 YYREEE (reference sequence). V was clipped by 2 bases and J by 4 bases, with 9 bases between them. This CDR3 contains 13 residues. CDR3 bases: TGTGCCAGCAGCTTCAGGGTGGGCACTGAAGCTTTCTTT. It translates to CASSFRVGTEAFF.

The chain links TRBV11-2 to TRBJ2-7; unclear D gene. Trimming left V 5 bases short and J 1 base short, with 12 bases between. This CDR3 spans 14 amino acids. CDR1 is SGHAT, CDR2 FQNNGV, per germline. The DNA for the CDR3 is TGTGCCAGCAGCCAAACCGGCGGTTCCTACGAGCAGTACTTC. Its protein product is CASSQTGGSYEQYF.

The gene calls are TRBV7-2 and TRBJ1-4; the D is unclear. The CDR3 covers 12 residues. V lost 4 bases to trimming and J lost 12 bases, with 12 bases between them. Germline V lookup: CDR1 SGHTA, CDR2 FQGNSA. CDR3 sequence: CASSSYNGELFF. In DNA, the CDR3 is TGTGCCAGCAGCTCCTATAACGGGGAACTGTTTTTT.

The V and J genes are TRBV27 and TRBJ2-7; 8 bases fit TRBD1. The CDR3 totals 14 residues. V shed 8 bases, J shed 0 bases, and the junction held 6 bases outside the gene matches. Germline loops: CDR1 MNHEY, CDR2 SMNVEV (reference sequence). CDR3 residues: CASGRTGSSYEQYF. As DNA, the CDR3 is TGTGCCAGCGGGAGGACAGGGAGCTCCTACGAGCAGTACTTC.

The chain combines TRBV9 with TRBJ1-4; 7 nucleotides agree with TRBD1. V dropped 0 bases and J dropped 8; count of bases not matched to a gene: 7. CDR1 is SGDLS and CDR2 is YYNGEE in the germline V gene. This CDR3 has 15 residues. The CDR3 DNA reads TGTGCCAGCAGCGTAGATGGAGGGGGCGGGGAAAAACTGTTTTTT. Amino acid sequence: CASSVDGGGGEKLFF.

The rearrangement uses TRBV5-6 and TRBJ2-7; a weak D match, TRBD1 (5 bases). This CDR3 region has 12 residues. Germline V gene sequence: CDR1 SGHDT, CDR2 YYEEEE. Trimming pared 4 bases from V and 6 bases from J, leaving 11 bases between. The CDR3 DNA is TGTGCCAGCAGCGCCCTAGGGGCCGAGCAGTACTTC. Residues: CASSALGAEQYF.